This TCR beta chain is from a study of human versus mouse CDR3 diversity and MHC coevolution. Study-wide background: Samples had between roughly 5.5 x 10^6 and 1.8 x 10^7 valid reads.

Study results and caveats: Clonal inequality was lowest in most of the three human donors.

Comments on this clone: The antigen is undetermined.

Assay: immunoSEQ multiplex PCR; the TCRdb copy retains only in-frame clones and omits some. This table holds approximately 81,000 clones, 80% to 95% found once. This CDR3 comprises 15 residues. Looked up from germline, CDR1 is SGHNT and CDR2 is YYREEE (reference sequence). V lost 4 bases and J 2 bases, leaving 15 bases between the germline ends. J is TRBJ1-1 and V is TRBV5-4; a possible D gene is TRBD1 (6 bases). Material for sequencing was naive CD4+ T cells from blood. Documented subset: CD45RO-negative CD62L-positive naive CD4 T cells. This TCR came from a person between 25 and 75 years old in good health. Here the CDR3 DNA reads TGTGCCAGCAGCCAAGAGCGGACAGCAAACACTGAAGCTTTCTTT. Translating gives CASSQERTANTEAFF.